Presented here are 27 T cell receptor beta chains from one specimen sequenced in a study of OX40 agonist ivuxolimab in advanced cancers. The method was immunoSEQ multiplex PCR; TCRdb's version includes in-frame clones alone and lacks a portion of them. The sample lists some 10,000 clones, around 79% occurring once. Sequencing was performed on CD4+ or CD8+ T cells sorted from blood, taken in a trial of the OX40 agonist ivuxolimab. The receptors shown here come from an adult with an advanced solid tumor such as melanoma, head and neck, liver or kidney cancer.

J is TRBJ2-7 and V is TRBV6-6; TRBD1 matches 7 bases. CDR1 MNHNY and CDR2 SVGAGI come from the germline V gene (reference sequence). The ends lost 2 bases at V and 3 bases at J; junction bases unmatched: 1. The CDR3 has 13 residues. CDR3 region: CASSYDRDYEQYF. CDR3 nucleotides: TGTGCCAGCAGTTACGACAGGGACTACGAGCAGTACTTC.

Notes on this clone: The same CDR3 also results from other DNA sequences found in this sample. The rearrangement links TRBV6-5 to TRBJ2-5; D is unclear. Germline CDR1 is MNHEY and CDR2 is SVGAGI. This CDR3 has 13 residues. Trimming removed 2 bases at V and 5 bases at J, with 9 bases between. The CDR3 region is CASSYGEGETQYF. The CDR3 nucleotides read TGTGCCAGCAGTTACGGGGAAGGGGAGACCCAGTACTTC.

The V and J genes are TRBV15 and TRBJ1-1, with 9 bases matching TRBD1. Per germline, CDR1 LNHNV and CDR2 YYDKDF (reference sequence). V shed 3 bases, J shed 5 bases, and the junction held 13 bases outside the gene matches. The CDR3 runs to 17 residues. CDR3 protein: CATSSQTYRGLGTEAFF. CDR3 nucleotide sequence: TGTGCCACCAGCAGCCAAACCTACAGGGGGCTGGGGACTGAAGCTTTCTTT.

This chain links TRBV7-3 with TRBJ2-1; 10 nucleotides agree with TRBD1. The CDR3 has 15 amino acids. Trimming took 5 bases from V and 4 from J; bases not matched to a gene: 5. Germline V gene sequence: CDR1 SGHTA, CDR2 FQGTGA. CDR3 sequence reads: CASSQTGGGYNEQFF. The CDR3 region has the DNA TGTGCCAGCAGCCAGACAGGGGGCGGGTACAATGAGCAGTTCTTC.

This sequence joins TRBV4-2 and TRBJ2-3; 7 nucleotides line up with TRBD1. With V trimmed by 4 bases and J by 2 bases, 9 bases remained unmatched. The CDR3 length is 16 residues. The germline V gene encodes CDR1 LGHNA and CDR2 YNFKEQ. The DNA for the CDR3 is TGTGCCAGCAGCCCGGACCCCGGGACAGTCACAGATACGCAGTATTTT. Translated: CASSPDPGTVTDTQYF.

By share, this clone counts as medium-sized. The rearrangement links TRBV9 to TRBJ1-5; TRBD1 matches 8 bases. Trimming took 3 bases from V and 7 from J; bases not matched to a gene: 6. Germline-derived CDR1 and CDR2 are SGDLS and YYNGEE. The CDR3 consists of 14 residues. CDR3 loop: CASSAQGAAQPQHF. CDR3 coding DNA: TGTGCCAGCAGCGCCCAGGGGGCAGCCCAGCCCCAGCATTTT.

The chain couples TRBV10-3 to TRBJ2-7; no firm D call. V was shortened by 10 bases and J by 7 bases, with 20 bases between the two germline ends. The CDR3 loop spans 13 amino acids. Looked up from germline, CDR1 is ENHRY and CDR2 is SYGVKD. The CDR3 DNA reads as TGTGCCACCTCTCCTTCTCGGGCGTATGAGCAGTACTTC. Protein: CATSPSRAYEQYF.

This clone was detected only once. This rearrangement joins TRBV9 to TRBJ2-5; D gene uncertain. V lost 0 bases to trimming and J lost 4 bases, with 7 bases between them. CDR1 and CDR2 from the germline V gene are SGDLS and YYNGEE. The CDR3 contains 13 residues. CDR3 in DNA: TGTGCCAGCAGCGTAGATGTTCGAGAGACCCAGTACTTC. It encodes CASSVDVRETQYF. Together with reference TRBV9 and TRBJ2-5, the CDR3 gives the full variable domain: DSGVTQTPKHLITATGQRVTLRCSPRSGDLSVYWYQQSLDQGLQFLIQYYNGEERAKGNILERFSAQQFPDLHSELNLSSLELGDSALYFCASSVDVRETQYFGPGTRLLVL.

J is TRBJ2-1 and V is TRBV5-4; 8 bases are a match to TRBD2. Trimming took 0 bases from V and 7 from J; bases not matched to a gene: 6. This CDR3 has 15 amino acids. CDR1 is SGHNT and CDR2 is YYREEE in the germline V gene (reference sequence). In nucleotides, the CDR3 is TGTGCCAGCAGCTTGGACGGGAGGGCCGAGAATGAGCAGTTCTTC. Translated: CASSLDGRAENEQFF.

The gene calls are TRBV6-5 and TRBJ2-7; D unresolved. The CDR3 contains 13 residues. In germline, CDR1 is MNHEY, CDR2 SVGAGI. V was trimmed by 1 base and J by 6 bases, leaving 10 bases between them. The CDR3 loop is CASSYFNFAEQYF. Here the CDR3 DNA reads TGTGCCAGCAGTTACTTCAATTTTGCCGAGCAGTACTTC.

This clone has a single count. The gene calls are TRBV28 and TRBJ2-7; D might be TRBD2 (6 bases). Between the trimmed V and J ends, which lost 5 bases and 4 bases, there was a span of 6 bases. Germline-derived CDR1 and CDR2 are MDHEN and SYDVKM. The CDR3 totals 11 residues. The CDR3 region is CASSRGYEQYF. The CDR3 bases are TGTGCCAGCAGTCGGGGGTACGAGCAGTACTTC.

This clone was picked up one time. The J gene is TRBJ2-1, the V gene TRBV11-3; 10 positions match TRBD1. The CDR3 length is 18 residues. The trim removed 4 bases at V and 0 bases at J, leaving 9 bases unmatched. Germline CDR1 SGHNT, CDR2 YENEEA. CDR3 in DNA: TGTGCCAGCAGCTCCCGTAGGGGACAGGGGAGCTCCTACAATGAGCAGTTCTTC. It translates to CASSSRRGQGSSYNEQFF. Looking up the rest from reference TRBV11-3 and TRBJ2-1 gives the full variable domain: EAGVVQSPRYKIIEKKQPVAFWCNPISGHNTLYWYLQNLGQGPELLIRYENEEAVDDSQLPKDRFSAERLKGVDSTLKIQPAELGDSAVYLCASSSRRGQGSSYNEQFFGPGTRLTVL.

The chain has TRBV7-9 and TRBJ2-3; 7 nucleotides match TRBD2. The CDR3 sequence is 12 residues long. Germline lookup yields CDR1 SEHNR and CDR2 FQNEAQ (reference sequence). V lost 3 bases and J lost 11; bases outside the gene matches: 5. The CDR3 sequence is CASSLGGRGQYF. The DNA of the CDR3 is TGTGCCAGCAGCTTGGGCGGGAGAGGGCAGTATTTT.

The V call is TRBV19, the J call TRBJ1-1; D may be TRBD1 (5 bases). Between the trimmed V and J ends, which lost 1 base and 4 bases, there was a span of 16 bases. This CDR3 is built from 16 residues. Germline V gene data show CDR1 as LNHDA and CDR2 as SQIVND (reference sequence). CDR3 residues: CASSIGTEGRATEAFF. The CDR3 DNA sequence: TGTGCCAGTAGTATAGGGACGGAGGGGCGGGCCACTGAAGCTTTCTTT.

The chain carries TRBV28 and TRBJ1-5, with D unclear. The CDR3 totals 14 residues. V was pared by 2 bases and J by 7 bases, with 12 bases between. Germline CDR1 is MDHEN and CDR2 is SYDVKM. The CDR3 coding sequence is TGTGCCAGCAGTTTAAAGAATCTTTGGCAGCCCCAGCATTTT. Protein sequence: CASSLKNLWQPQHF.

The rearrangement uses TRBV27 and TRBJ2-1; D unresolved. The germline V gene has CDR1 MNHEY and CDR2 SMNVEV (reference sequence). Trimming took 3 bases from V and 0 from J, leaving 9 bases between them. This CDR3 has 15 residues. The CDR3: CASSLEYLSYNEQFF. CDR3 DNA: TGTGCCAGCAGTTTGGAGTACCTCTCCTACAATGAGCAGTTCTTC.

This rearrangement joins TRBV4-3 to TRBJ1-2; 11 bases map to TRBD1. The CDR3 is made up of 13 amino acids. The junction had 2 bases not matched to a gene; V was cut back by 8 bases and J by 3 bases. Germline V gene lookup returns CDR1 LGHNA and CDR2 YSLEER. CDR3 sequence: CASGGQGDYGYTF. The CDR3 nucleotides are TGCGCCAGCGGGGGACAGGGGGACTATGGCTACACCTTC.

The chain uses TRBV28 and TRBJ2-1; D is unresolved. With 1 base removed from V and 8 bases from J, the gap between germline ends came to 3 bases. Germline CDR1 reads MDHEN; CDR2 reads SYDVKM. The length of the CDR3 is 11 residues. The CDR3 DNA follows: TGTGCCAGCAGTTTATTGGATGAGCAGTTCTTC. It translates to CASSLLDEQFF.

The V gene is TRBV7-8, the J gene TRBJ1-2; D call uncertain. The CDR3 length is 13 residues. Germline V CDR1 and CDR2: SGHVS, FQNEAQ. Trimming stripped 1 base from V and 4 bases from J, with 7 bases between. The CDR3 bases are TGTGCCAGCAGCTTAGGGGAAATCTATGGCTACACCTTC. This encodes CASSLGEIYGYTF.

In its sample, this clone was seen once. The gene calls are TRBV6-1 and TRBJ2-7; 11 nucleotides agree with TRBD1. Germline V lookup: CDR1 MNHNS, CDR2 SASEGT. This CDR3 has 14 amino acids. V lost 3 bases and J lost 6; bases outside the gene matches: 4. This CDR3 is CASSDGQGASEQYF. The CDR3 DNA reads as TGTGCCAGCAGTGACGGACAGGGGGCTAGCGAGCAGTACTTC.

This clone turned up a few times. The genes are TRBV7-3 and TRBJ2-5; 7 bases map to TRBD2. Germline V gives CDR1 SGHTA, CDR2 FQGTGA. The CDR3 is 13 residues long. V lost 6 bases, J lost 5 bases, and 6 bases stayed unmatched. This chain's CDR3 is CASSPLSGETQYF. CDR3 coding DNA: TGTGCCAGCAGTCCTCTTAGCGGGGAGACCCAGTACTTC.

This chain links TRBV27 with TRBJ1-5; 7 bases fit TRBD1. This CDR3 is 15 amino acids long. Germline V lookup: CDR1 MNHEY, CDR2 SMNVEV (reference sequence). Unmatched junction bases numbered 8, after V lost 4 bases and J lost 5 bases. CDR3 sequence: CASSSRDSGHQPQHF. CDR3 nucleotide sequence: TGTGCCAGCAGTTCACGGGACAGTGGGCATCAGCCCCAGCATTTT.

The chain carries TRBV19 and TRBJ1-2; 9 bases match TRBD1. V lost 1 base and J lost 10; bases outside the gene matches: 19. The CDR3 totals 18 residues. Germline V gene lookup returns CDR1 LNHDA and CDR2 SQIVND (reference sequence). CDR3 residues: CASSIGVRDRDSNGNYTF. The CDR3, as DNA: TGTGCCAGTAGTATAGGGGTTCGGGACAGGGATTCAAACGGGAACTACACCTTC. The full variable domain, rest sourced from reference TRBV19 and TRBJ1-2, is DGGITQSPKYLFRKEGQNVTLSCEQNLNHDAMYWYRQDPGQGLRLIYYSQIVNDFQKGDIAEGYSVSREKKESFPLTVTSAQKNPTAFYLCASSIGVRDRDSNGNYTFGSGTRLTVV.

The gene calls are TRBV19 and TRBJ1-1, with D maybe TRBD1 (6 bases). The germline V gene encodes CDR1 LNHDA and CDR2 SQIVND (reference sequence). Trimming took off 4 bases at V and 1 base at J, with 10 bases between the two ends. The CDR3 spans 14 residues. CDR3 amino acids: CASSSRDKNTEAFF. For the CDR3, the DNA is TGTGCCAGTAGTAGCCGGGACAAGAACACTGAAGCTTTCTTT.

The chain couples TRBV21-1 to TRBJ1-1. TRBV21-1 is reported as a pseudogene. There are 18 residues in the CDR3. The CDR3 reads CASSNSAVSMIMNTEAFF. DNA of the CDR3: TGTGCCAGCAGCAATAGTGCCGTTTCGATGATAATGAACACTGAAGCTTTCTTT.

This clone was detected only a few times. The J gene is TRBJ2-5, the V gene TRBV2, with TRBD2 identical over 10 bases. The V and J ends lost 6 bases and 5 bases, in that order; junction bases with no gene match: 12. The CDR3 runs to 16 residues. Germline V gene sequence: CDR1 SNHLY, CDR2 FYNNEI. The CDR3 sequence: CASSISGGNPRETQYF. CDR3 in DNA: TGTGCCAGCAGCATTAGCGGGGGGAACCCCCGCGAGACCCAGTACTTC.

The chain carries TRBV6-5 and TRBJ1-2; a possible D gene is TRBD1 (5 bases). V lost 10 bases to trimming and J lost 4 bases, with 16 bases between them. The CDR3 totals 13 residues. The germline CDR1 and CDR2 sequences are MNHEY and SVGAGI. CDR3 sequence (DNA): TGTGCCACCCGGTTGGGGCAGGGCTATGGCTACACCTTC. It yields the protein CATRLGQGYGYTF.